This TCR beta chain derives from a study of beta chain features in type 1 diabetes. The study, taken as a whole, reports: The study found moderately but significantly shorter TCRB CDR3s in all four CD4+ subsets of Type 1 diabetes patients. Lower insertion and higher deletion counts appeared at VDJ junctions in type 1 diabetes patients. Although PCR might favor shorter templates, it would do so equally in patients and controls.

Expressed TCRB transcripts were sequenced after all isolated RNA was converted to cDNA. TCRdb's table, derived via immunoSEQ multiplex PCR, lists solely in-frame clones and lacks some. This sample has under 300,000 clones, with approximately 13% found just once. Donors contributed one heparinised blood draw apiece, averaging roughly 100 mL. Staining for CD45RO/CCR7/CD25/CD127/CD95/CD27 allowed sorting of CD4+ naive, central memory, regulatory and stem cell-like memory cells. Germline V gene data show CDR1 as SEHNR and CDR2 as FQNEAQ (reference sequence). This CDR3 comprises 15 residues. V lost 3 bases to trimming and J lost 3 bases, with 13 bases between them. This clone has only a few counts. Its antigen is unknown.

The chain links TRBV7-9 to TRBJ2-3; D is possibly TRBD2 (5 bases). This receptor was obtained from a young man with type 1 diabetes. Sample: naive CD4+ T cells from blood. The DNA for the CDR3 is TGTGCCAGCAGCTTGAGGGCCAGGTCTACAGATACGCAGTATTTT. Its protein is CASSLRARSTDTQYF.